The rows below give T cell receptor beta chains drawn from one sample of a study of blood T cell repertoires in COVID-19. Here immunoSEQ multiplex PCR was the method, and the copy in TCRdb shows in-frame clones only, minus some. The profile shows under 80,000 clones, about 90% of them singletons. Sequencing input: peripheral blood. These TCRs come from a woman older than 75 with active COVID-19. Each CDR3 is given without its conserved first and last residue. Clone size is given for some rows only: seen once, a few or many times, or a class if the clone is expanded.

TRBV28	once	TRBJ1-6	ASTSGNSPLH
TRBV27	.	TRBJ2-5	ASSLGSGFQETQY
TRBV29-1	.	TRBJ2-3	SVPGASGSTDTQY
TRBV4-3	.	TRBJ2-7	ASSQDHRTWTYEQY
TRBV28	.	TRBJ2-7	ASSTQGASYEQY
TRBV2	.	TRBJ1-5	ASSRGNQPQH
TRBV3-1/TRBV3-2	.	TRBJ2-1	ASSQLGLAGGPWDEQF
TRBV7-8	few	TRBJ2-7	ASSLVVAGEREQY
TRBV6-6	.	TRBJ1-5	ASSITDQPQH
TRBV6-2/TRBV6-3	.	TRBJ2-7	ASSYGGKTSYEQY
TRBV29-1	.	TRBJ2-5	SVDARVGETQY
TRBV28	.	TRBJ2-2	ASSPQGSSHTGELF
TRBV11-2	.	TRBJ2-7	ASSSLGGSYEQY
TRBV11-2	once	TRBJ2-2	ASSLTLIGELF
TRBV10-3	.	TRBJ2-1	AISEFVSGSEQF
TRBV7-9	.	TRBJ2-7	ASSSGLAGGPYEQY
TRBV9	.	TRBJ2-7	ASSPGLAGAHEQY
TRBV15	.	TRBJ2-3	ATSKSLAPGIDTQY
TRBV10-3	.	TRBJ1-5	AISVPGSNQPQH
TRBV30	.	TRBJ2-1	AWNQDRGLNEQF
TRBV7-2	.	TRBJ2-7	ASSFGLATEQY
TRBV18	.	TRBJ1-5	ASSPTGDGGQPQH
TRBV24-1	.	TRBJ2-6	ATSGGTGGRGANVLT
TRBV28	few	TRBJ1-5	ASSFRGQGNQPQH
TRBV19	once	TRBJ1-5	ASSSSDREDQPQH
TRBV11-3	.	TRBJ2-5	ASSLWEQETQY
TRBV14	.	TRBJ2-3	ASSQPQGQGPTDTQY
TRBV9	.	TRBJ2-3	ASSDTTSGVKDTQY
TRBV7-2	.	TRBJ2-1	ASSRGPTLGNEQF
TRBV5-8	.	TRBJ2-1	ASSFPTGQGTFNEQF
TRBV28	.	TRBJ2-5	ASSFRTSGQETQY
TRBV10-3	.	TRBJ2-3	AISGIAGASTDTQY
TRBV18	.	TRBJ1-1	ASAGGNTEAF
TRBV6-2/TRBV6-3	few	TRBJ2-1	ASSYRMESISDEQF
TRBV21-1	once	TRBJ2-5	ASRSGNRGQETQY
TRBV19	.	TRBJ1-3	ASSHTGGAGNTIY
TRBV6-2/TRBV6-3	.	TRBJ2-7	ASSPPGQGRNEQY
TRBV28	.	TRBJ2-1	ASTQGRRWGGHGEQF
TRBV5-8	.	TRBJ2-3	ASSRPRLDTQY
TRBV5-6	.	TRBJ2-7	ASSLVVPSGIYEQY
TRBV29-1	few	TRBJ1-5	SVTGVNNQPQH
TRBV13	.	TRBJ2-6	ASSSAAAGLPSGANVLT
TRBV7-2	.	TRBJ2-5	ASTTTKETQY
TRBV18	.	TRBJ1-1	ASSPVQGFHTNTEAF
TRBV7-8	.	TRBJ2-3	ASTRGLAGVDTQY
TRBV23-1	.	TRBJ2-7	ASSQSSDRGTADKREQY
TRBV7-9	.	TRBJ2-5	ASSQETQY
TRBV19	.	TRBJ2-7	ASSTARTSGRDEQY
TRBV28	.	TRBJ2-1	ASSLAGKYNEQF
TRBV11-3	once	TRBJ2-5	ASSTGLAGVGETQY
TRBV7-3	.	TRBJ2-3	ASSSISGFGTDTQY